The next 22 T cell receptor beta chains were all read from a single sample in a study of blood T cell repertoires in COVID-19. This table comes from immunoSEQ multiplex PCR, and its TCRdb copy is limited to in-frame clones, with some not included. The table records a few hundred thousand clones, more than 90% of them present only once. Sequenced input: PBMCs or T cells enriched from blood (not recorded which). These receptors were collected from a woman aged 25 to 39 who had recovered from COVID-19.

CDR3: CASSHGTGSRETQYF. The CDR3 DNA follows: TGTGCCAGCAGTCACGGGACAGGGAGTAGGGAGACCCAGTACTTC. This chain links TRBV27 with TRBJ2-5; 9 nucleotides agree with TRBD1. CDR3 length equals 15 residues. V shed 5 bases and J 5 bases; nucleotides not matched to a gene: 9. From germline, CDR1 is MNHEY and CDR2 SMNVEV (reference sequence).

The V gene is TRBV9, the J gene TRBJ2-7; 7 bases are a match to TRBD1. V shed 2 bases and J 2 bases; nucleotides not matched to a gene: 4. The CDR3 contains 14 residues. Germline CDR1 reads SGDLS; CDR2 reads YYNGEE. CDR3 sequence reads: CASSVGQATYEQYF. In DNA, the CDR3 is TGTGCCAGCAGCGTTGGACAGGCCACCTACGAGCAGTACTTC.

This chain uses TRBV10-3 with TRBJ2-7; TRBD1 might be the D (6 bases). V dropped 3 bases and J dropped 7 bases, with 16 bases sitting between them. Germline-derived CDR1 and CDR2 are ENHRY and SYGVKD. CDR3 length: 14 amino acids. The CDR3 region is CAISELQGSGEQYF. The CDR3 region has the DNA TGTGCCATCAGTGAACTTCAGGGGTCGGGAGAGCAGTACTTC.

The chain has TRBV19 and TRBJ1-2; maybe TRBD1 (6 bases). The CDR3 is 13 residues long. V was pared by 5 bases and J by 8 bases, with 15 bases between. CDR1 is LNHDA and CDR2 is SQIVND in the germline V gene (reference sequence). The CDR3 region is CASSPNTGLGYTF. The CDR3 DNA is TGTGCCAGTAGTCCCAATACAGGGTTGGGCTACACCTTC.

This chain uses TRBV3-1 (or the pseudogene TRBV3-2) with TRBJ1-1; D ambiguous. The CDR3 extends over 13 amino acids. Trimming shortened V by 4 bases and J by 7 bases, and 13 bases separated the two germline ends. In germline, CDR1 is LGHDT, CDR2 YNNKEL (reference sequence). CDR3 bases: TGTGCCAGCAGCCCGCGTGCGGGGAATGAAGCTTTCTTT. It is translated as CASSPRAGNEAFF.

The DNA of the CDR3 is TGTGCCATCAGTGAGAACAGGGATCAGCCCCAGCATTTT. Encoded protein: CAISENRDQPQHF. This chain connects TRBV10-3 to TRBJ1-5, with D possibly TRBD1 on 6 matching bases. The CDR3 runs 13 residues. Trimming removed 2 bases from V and 5 bases from J, with 7 bases in between. CDR1 is ENHRY, CDR2 SYGVKD, per germline.

The rearrangement joins TRBV15 to TRBJ2-5, with D tentatively TRBD1 (5 bases). Between the trimmed V and J ends, which lost 4 bases and 2 bases, there was a span of 11 bases. CDR1 is LNHNV and CDR2 is YYDKDF in the germline V gene (reference sequence). CDR3 length equals 14 residues. The CDR3 loop reads CATSKGQKQETQYF. The CDR3 bases are TGTGCCACCAGCAAAGGACAAAAACAAGAGACCCAGTACTTC.

As for this clone: One end of the junction does not line up with germline, which may come from a read error. The V and J genes are TRBV19 and TRBJ2-7; TRBD1 aligns across 10 bases. Germline V gene lookup returns CDR1 LNHDA and CDR2 SQIVND (reference sequence). There are 15 residues in the CDR3. CDR3 sequence reads: CASTSGTGDPYEQYF. CDR3 in DNA: TGTGCCAGTACCTCCGGGACAGGGGATCCCTATGAGCAGTACTTC.

This clone was picked up many times. The V and J genes are TRBV4-1 and TRBJ1-2; 7 bases match TRBD1. Trimming took 4 bases from V and 8 from J; bases not matched to a gene: 10. Germline V gene sequence: CDR1 MGHRA, CDR2 YSYEKL. The CDR3 totals 14 residues. This chain's CDR3 is CASSPGQAGAGYTF. CDR3 bases: TGCGCCAGCAGCCCCGGACAGGCCGGCGCGGGCTACACCTTC.

This clone was recorded only once. The chain recombines TRBV28 with TRBJ2-7; TRBD1 matches at 8 bases. This CDR3 spans 13 amino acids. Germline lookup yields CDR1 MDHEN and CDR2 SYDVKM. J gave up 7 bases and V 3 bases, and 5 bases lay outside the gene matches. The CDR3 sequence: CASSFGRGQEQYF. CDR3 DNA sequence: TGTGCCAGCAGTTTCGGCAGGGGGCAAGAGCAGTACTTC.

CDR3 region: CASIRGTAELGEYF. In DNA form, the CDR3 reads TGTGCCAGCATACGGGGGACAGCCGAACTAGGCGAGTACTTC. J is TRBJ2-7 and V is TRBV2; perhaps TRBD1 as D (7 bases). Trimming took off 7 bases at V and 11 bases at J, with 24 bases between the two ends. The CDR3 has 14 amino acids. Germline-derived CDR1 and CDR2 are SNHLY and FYNNEI.

This chain joins TRBV29-1 and TRBJ2-7; TRBD1 matches at 9 bases. The CDR3 is 12 amino acids. The trim removed 5 bases at V and 5 bases at J, leaving 4 bases unmatched. The germline V gene has CDR1 SQVTM and CDR2 ANQGSEA. The CDR3 here is CSVQWDRDEQYF. The CDR3 region has the DNA TGCAGCGTTCAATGGGACAGGGACGAGCAGTACTTC.

The chain joins TRBV7-9 to TRBJ2-7, with 9 nucleotides matching TRBD2. This CDR3 comprises 12 residues. Germline trimming cut 8 bases from V and 3 bases from J; bases unmatched to any gene: 2. CDR1 and CDR2 (germline): SEHNR, FQNEAQ (reference sequence). The CDR3 region has the DNA TGTGCCAGCGGGCGGGGGGGCTACGAGCAGTACTTC. Translation gives CASGRGGYEQYF. Looking up the rest from reference TRBV7-9 and TRBJ2-7 gives the full variable domain: DTGVSQNPRHKITKRGQNVTFRCDPISEHNRLYWYRQTLGQGPEFLTYFQNEAQLEKSRLLSDRFSAERPKGSFSTLEIQRTEQGDSAMYLCASGRGGYEQYFGPGTRLTVT.

The chain employs TRBV9 and TRBJ2-4; 14 bases are a match to TRBD2. The V gene's germline CDR1 is SGDLS and CDR2 YYNGEE. The ends lost 2 bases at V and 5 bases at J; junction bases unmatched: 6. The CDR3 sequence is 17 residues long. This chain's CDR3 is CASSVTGLAGAENIQYF. DNA for the CDR3: TGTGCCAGCAGCGTGACGGGACTAGCGGGAGCGGAAAACATTCAGTACTTC.

The rearrangement joins TRBV19 to TRBJ1-5; 7 nucleotides align to TRBD1. CDR3 length: 14 residues. With V trimmed by 1 base and J by 9 bases, 6 bases remained unmatched. CDR1 is LNHDA and CDR2 is SQIVND in the germline V gene (reference sequence). CDR3: CASSIGDREGPQHF. In DNA, the CDR3 is TGTGCCAGTAGTATAGGAGACAGGGAAGGGCCCCAGCATTTT.

The rearrangement joins TRBV28 to TRBJ1-2; TRBD1 matches 8 bases. The length of the CDR3 is 18 residues. V lost 6 bases, J lost 4 bases, and 19 bases stayed unmatched. Germline loops: CDR1 MDHEN, CDR2 SYDVKM. Written as DNA, the CDR3 is TGTGCCAGCAGGCCCCCGGGACAGGTCACCTTATTTTCCTATGGCTACACCTTC. This translates into CASRPPGQVTLFSYGYTF.

CDR3 sequence (DNA): TGTGCCAGCAGCTGGGGGCGCGGCAGCGCTGGAAACACCATATATTTT. This gives the protein CASSWGRGSAGNTIYF. This rearrangement joins TRBV28 to TRBJ1-3, with D tentatively TRBD1 (6 bases). The V end was cut by 6 bases, the J end by 2 bases, with 17 bases between. CDR3 length equals 16 residues. The germline V gene encodes CDR1 MDHEN and CDR2 SYDVKM.

The rearrangement links TRBV28 to TRBJ1-2; D may be TRBD1 (6 bases). V shed 6 bases and J shed 7 bases, with 15 bases lying between them. The CDR3 runs 13 residues. Germline assignment: CDR1 MDHEN and CDR2 SYDVKM. CDR3 in DNA: TGTGCCAGCAGCCCCCCAGGGGCTAGTGGCTACACCTTC. Its protein product is CASSPPGASGYTF.

The rearrangement uses TRBV18 and TRBJ2-5; D possibly corresponds to TRBD2 (6 bases). Trimming stripped 0 bases from V and 4 bases from J, with 12 bases between. This CDR3 has 15 amino acids. The germline CDR1 and CDR2 sequences are KGHSH and LQKENI. CDR3 bases: TGTGCCAGCTCACCACCCTCGGGGGTGGTAGAGACCCAGTACTTC. It encodes CASSPPSGVVETQYF.

The chain combines TRBV3-1 (or the pseudogene TRBV3-2) with TRBJ2-5; D possibly corresponds to TRBD1 (6 bases). This CDR3 is 13 amino acids long. V was pared by 5 bases and J by 4 bases, with 11 bases between. Germline V gene lookup returns CDR1 LGHDT and CDR2 YNNKEL (reference sequence). CDR3: CASSSQGTETQYF. As DNA, the CDR3 is TGTGCCAGCAGCTCGCAGGGGACAGAGACCCAGTACTTC.

The chain carries TRBV28 and TRBJ1-5, with 10 bases aligning to TRBD1. Germline V gene lookup returns CDR1 MDHEN and CDR2 SYDVKM. V trimming: 6 bases; J trimming: 4 bases; junction bases outside the gene matches: 9. The CDR3 is 16 amino acids. For the CDR3, the DNA is TGTGCCAGCAGCCGAGAGATGGGACAGGGGAATCAGCCCCAGCATTTT. Amino acid sequence: CASSREMGQGNQPQHF.

The sample holds a few counts of this clone. The chain links TRBV6-2 or TRBV6-3 to TRBJ1-2, with a tentative D call TRBD1 (5 bases). CDR1 and CDR2 (germline): MNHEY, SVGEGT. The V gene lost 5 bases and the J gene lost 4 bases, with 14 bases spanning the gap. The CDR3 length is 14 residues. The CDR3 reads CASSPQGLPYGYTF. The CDR3 coding sequence is TGTGCCAGCAGTCCCCAGGGTCTACCCTATGGCTACACCTTC.